This record looks at one T cell receptor beta chain sequence and its context. How the authors handled the data: Estimated nucleated cell counts came from reference gene primer amplification. Clones were read by immunoSEQ multiplex PCR, and TCRdb kept only the in-frame ones, dropping some. The V and J calls and clone size are taken from that table; D and trimming were inferred from the DNA. Among approximately 65,000 clones listed, 60% to 85% were seen once. The entry originates in a study of blood T cell repertoires in COVID-19. Study background: Italy, Spain and the United States were the sources of the convalescent and acute COVID-19 samples. T cells, B-cell-depleted T cells, or PBMCs provided the cDNA or gDNA that served as material.

This CDR3 region has 12 residues. CDR1 is MNHEY and CDR2 is SVGAGI in the germline V gene. V dropped 10 bases and J dropped 4; count of bases not matched to a gene: 3. The chain combines TRBV6-5 with TRBJ2-1; 8 bases line up with TRBD2. The sequenced sample was peripheral blood. This TCR was recovered from a human donor in a cohort sampled during active COVID-19. This chain's CDR3 is CATQRGYNEQFF. The DNA for the CDR3 is TGTGCCACCCAGCGGGGGTACAATGAGCAGTTCTTC.